This T cell receptor (beta chain) was identified during a study of blood T cell repertoires in COVID-19. Turning to the study itself: Samples representing acute and convalescent COVID-19 were sourced from the United States, Italy and Spain. PBMCs, B-cell-depleted T cells, or T cells were the source of the cDNA or gDNA that made up the material.

In the study's own analysis: Scientists estimated how many nucleated cells there were by amplifying reference gene primers. Libraries were prepared by immunoSEQ multiplex PCR; TCRdb keeps only in-frame clonotypes and omits some of them. V, J and clone size reflect that table, while D and trimming were determined from the DNA. The repertoire holds over 130,000 clones, with approximately 83% as singletons. With 4 bases clipped from V and 7 bases from J, the junction kept 3 bases outside the gene matches. Germline CDR1 is MNHEY and CDR2 is SVGEGT. The CDR3 runs to 15 residues. The TCR was taken from a man aged 70-80 years with acute or convalescent COVID-19. The sequencing input was peripheral blood. The chain recombines TRBV6-2 or TRBV6-3 with TRBJ2-2; 13 nucleotides align to TRBD2. The CDR3: CASSWTSGSLGELFF. For the CDR3, the DNA is TGTGCCAGCAGTTGGACTAGCGGGAGTCTCGGGGAGCTGTTTTTT.